Listed below are T cell receptor beta chains from one sample, sequenced in a study of Ad26.COV2.S vaccination and SARS-CoV-2 variants. This table comes from immunoSEQ multiplex PCR, and its TCRdb copy is limited to in-frame clones, with some not included. The top ten hold under 3.5% of the sample, which has 300,000 to 500,000 clones, around 85% seen once. The specimen was peripheral blood, collected in a trial of Ad26.COV2.S vaccine versus placebo. Receptors were obtained from a person aged 18-65 years who received the Ad26.COV2.S COVID-19 vaccine or a placebo. Each CDR3 is given with its conserved first and last residue. Each record gives: CDR3 length, V gene, J gene, clone size, D gene, CDR3 protein, CDR3 DNA. A D gene is named only where the DNA matches it firmly. The size entry is marked missing in some rows and otherwise reads once, few, many or a size class.

CDR3 length: 14; V gene: TRBV5-1; J gene: TRBJ1-2; clone size: NA; D gene: NA; CDR3 protein: CASAAGRVSYGYTF; CDR3 DNA: TGCGCCAGCGCCGCGGGGAGGGTTAGCTATGGCTACACCTTC
CDR3 length: 14; V gene: TRBV7-8; J gene: TRBJ1-5; clone size: NA; D gene: NA; CDR3 protein: CASSLDWGSQPQHF; CDR3 DNA: TGTGCCAGCAGCTTAGATTGGGGGTCCCAGCCCCAGCATTTT
CDR3 length: 14; V gene: TRBV7-2; J gene: TRBJ1-2; clone size: NA; D gene: TRBD1; CDR3 protein: CASSQRDRVYGYTF; CDR3 DNA: TGTGCCAGCAGCCAACGGGACAGGGTCTATGGCTACACCTTC
CDR3 length: 15; V gene: TRBV2; J gene: TRBJ2-5; clone size: NA; D gene: NA; CDR3 protein: CASSGGTAYWETQYF; CDR3 DNA: TGTGCCAGCAGTGGAGGGACCGCTTACTGGGAGACCCAGTACTTC
CDR3 length: 15; V gene: TRBV14; J gene: TRBJ2-7; clone size: NA; D gene: TRBD1; CDR3 protein: CASSQDGGTGREQYF; CDR3 DNA: TGTGCCAGCAGCCAAGATGGTGGGACAGGGCGGGAGCAGTACTTC
CDR3 length: 12; V gene: TRBV12-3/TRBV12-4; J gene: TRBJ2-7; clone size: NA; D gene: NA; CDR3 protein: CASSLTLYEQYF; CDR3 DNA: TGTGCCAGCAGTTTGACCCTCTACGAGCAGTACTTC
CDR3 length: 14; V gene: TRBV28; J gene: TRBJ1-4; clone size: NA; D gene: NA; CDR3 protein: CASSLGGASEKLFF; CDR3 DNA: TGTGCCAGCAGTTTGGGGGGGGCGAGTGAAAAACTGTTTTTT
CDR3 length: 11; V gene: TRBV20-1; J gene: TRBJ1-2; clone size: few; D gene: NA; CDR3 protein: CSSQRNYGYTF; CDR3 DNA: TGCAGTAGTCAGCGGAACTATGGCTACACCTTC
CDR3 length: 13; V gene: TRBV18; J gene: TRBJ2-7; clone size: NA; D gene: NA; CDR3 protein: CASSDGVDSEQYF; CDR3 DNA: TGTGCCAGCTCAGACGGTGTTGATAGCGAGCAGTACTTC
CDR3 length: 18; V gene: TRBV19; J gene: TRBJ1-1; clone size: NA; D gene: NA; CDR3 protein: CASSIDLWTAQGMTEAFF; CDR3 DNA: TGTGCCAGTAGTATAGATCTGTGGACAGCGCAGGGTATGACTGAAGCTTTCTTT
CDR3 length: 13; V gene: TRBV4-1; J gene: TRBJ1-5; clone size: NA; D gene: NA; CDR3 protein: CASSLWRREPQHF; CDR3 DNA: TGCGCCAGCAGCCTCTGGAGGAGGGAGCCCCAGCATTTT
CDR3 length: 14; V gene: TRBV2; J gene: TRBJ1-5; clone size: NA; D gene: TRBD1; CDR3 protein: CASSRQGPNQPQHF; CDR3 DNA: TGTGCCAGCAGTCGACAGGGCCCTAATCAGCCCCAGCATTTT
CDR3 length: 13; V gene: TRBV29-1; J gene: TRBJ1-1; clone size: NA; D gene: NA; CDR3 protein: CSVFRVMNTEAFF; CDR3 DNA: TGCAGCGTTTTCAGGGTCATGAACACTGAAGCTTTCTTT
CDR3 length: 15; V gene: TRBV27; J gene: TRBJ2-7; clone size: NA; D gene: TRBD2; CDR3 protein: CASSPISGTSAKQYF; CDR3 DNA: TGTGCCAGCAGTCCGATTTCCGGGACTAGCGCGAAGCAGTACTTC
CDR3 length: 13; V gene: TRBV18; J gene: TRBJ1-2; clone size: NA; D gene: NA; CDR3 protein: CASSPGQINGYTF; CDR3 DNA: TGTGCCAGCTCCCCTGGACAGATTAATGGCTACACCTTC
CDR3 length: 14; V gene: TRBV6-5; J gene: TRBJ1-1; clone size: NA; D gene: NA; CDR3 protein: CASIKRPQNTEAFF; CDR3 DNA: TGTGCCAGCATAAAACGACCCCAGAACACTGAAGCTTTCTTT
CDR3 length: 15; V gene: TRBV19; J gene: TRBJ2-1; clone size: NA; D gene: NA; CDR3 protein: CASTPKEGLDNEQFF; CDR3 DNA: TGTGCCAGTACCCCGAAGGAGGGTTTAGACAATGAGCAGTTCTTC
CDR3 length: 14; V gene: TRBV6-4; J gene: TRBJ2-1; clone size: NA; D gene: TRBD2; CDR3 protein: CASSELAGGLEQFF; CDR3 DNA: TGTGCCAGCAGTGAACTAGCGGGGGGCCTTGAGCAGTTCTTC
CDR3 length: 13; V gene: TRBV7-2; J gene: TRBJ2-5; clone size: NA; D gene: TRBD2; CDR3 protein: CASSWGLQETQYF; CDR3 DNA: TGTGCCAGCAGCTGGGGACTACAAGAGACCCAGTACTTC
CDR3 length: 15; V gene: TRBV7-9; J gene: TRBJ2-5; clone size: NA; D gene: TRBD1; CDR3 protein: CASSYRQGQQETQYF; CDR3 DNA: TGTGCCAGCAGCTACCGACAGGGCCAACAAGAGACCCAGTACTTC
CDR3 length: 16; V gene: TRBV30; J gene: TRBJ2-2; clone size: NA; D gene: NA; CDR3 protein: CAWRWQGPRGTGELFF; CDR3 DNA: TGTGCCTGGAGGTGGCAGGGCCCTAGGGGCACCGGGGAGCTGTTTTTT
CDR3 length: 13; V gene: TRBV6-2/TRBV6-3; J gene: TRBJ2-7; clone size: NA; D gene: NA; CDR3 protein: CASSLGRGYEQYF; CDR3 DNA: TGTGCCAGCAGTTTGGGCAGGGGCTACGAGCAGTACTTC
CDR3 length: 15; V gene: TRBV5-1; J gene: TRBJ1-2; clone size: NA; D gene: TRBD1; CDR3 protein: CASSFDRDERKGYTF; CDR3 DNA: TGCGCCAGCAGCTTCGACAGGGATGAGCGTAAGGGCTACACCTTC
CDR3 length: 15; V gene: TRBV2; J gene: TRBJ2-1; clone size: NA; D gene: NA; CDR3 protein: CASSESGSDSNEQFF; CDR3 DNA: TGTGCCAGCAGTGAATCCGGCTCGGACTCCAATGAGCAGTTCTTC
CDR3 length: 14; V gene: TRBV7-9; J gene: TRBJ2-7; clone size: NA; D gene: NA; CDR3 protein: CASSLATGDYEQYF; CDR3 DNA: TGTGCCAGCAGCTTAGCGACAGGAGACTACGAGCAGTACTTC
CDR3 length: 18; V gene: TRBV7-2; J gene: TRBJ2-3; clone size: NA; D gene: TRBD2; CDR3 protein: CASSLVFYLAGGTDTQYF; CDR3 DNA: TGTGCCAGCAGCTTAGTGTTTTATCTAGCGGGTGGCACAGATACGCAGTATTTT
CDR3 length: 15; V gene: TRBV25-1; J gene: TRBJ1-2; clone size: NA; D gene: NA; CDR3 protein: CASSEMGSAISGYTF; CDR3 DNA: TGTGCCAGCAGTGAGATGGGCAGCGCTATATCTGGCTACACCTTC
CDR3 length: 12; V gene: TRBV12-3/TRBV12-4; J gene: TRBJ2-1; clone size: NA; D gene: NA; CDR3 protein: CASSTLSRTQFF; CDR3 DNA: TGTGCCAGCAGTACGTTGTCGAGAACTCAGTTCTTC
CDR3 length: 14; V gene: TRBV2; J gene: TRBJ1-1; clone size: NA; D gene: NA; CDR3 protein: CASTRGQEYTEAFF; CDR3 DNA: TGTGCCAGCACCAGGGGCCAGGAGTACACTGAAGCTTTCTTT
CDR3 length: 15; V gene: TRBV19; J gene: TRBJ1-5; clone size: NA; D gene: NA; CDR3 protein: CASRVETDSNQPQHF; CDR3 DNA: TGTGCCAGTAGGGTCGAGACAGATAGCAATCAGCCCCAGCATTTT
CDR3 length: 13; V gene: TRBV9; J gene: TRBJ2-7; clone size: NA; D gene: NA; CDR3 protein: CASSVDPLGEQYF; CDR3 DNA: TGTGCCAGCAGCGTAGACCCCTTGGGAGAGCAGTACTTC
CDR3 length: 15; V gene: TRBV12-1; J gene: TRBJ2-5; clone size: NA; D gene: NA; CDR3 protein: CASSFYGGPWETQYF; CDR3 DNA: TGTGCCAGCAGCTTTTACGGGGGGCCATGGGAGACCCAGTACTTC
CDR3 length: 13; V gene: TRBV19; J gene: TRBJ1-1; clone size: NA; D gene: NA; CDR3 protein: CASIARGEFDAFF; CDR3 DNA: TGTGCCAGTATAGCCCGAGGGGAGTTTGACGCTTTCTTT
CDR3 length: 14; V gene: TRBV5-6; J gene: TRBJ2-3; clone size: few; D gene: NA; CDR3 protein: CASSGGLSTDTQYF; CDR3 DNA: TGTGCCAGCAGCGGGGGACTTTCCACAGATACGCAGTATTTT
CDR3 length: 13; V gene: TRBV7-7; J gene: TRBJ2-1; clone size: NA; D gene: NA; CDR3 protein: CASSLDYPGEQFF; CDR3 DNA: TGTGCTAGCAGTTTGGACTACCCGGGTGAGCAGTTCTTC
CDR3 length: 16; V gene: TRBV6-5; J gene: TRBJ1-1; clone size: NA; D gene: NA; CDR3 protein: CASSLTLLEVNTEAFF; CDR3 DNA: TGTGCCAGCAGTTTAACCCTCTTGGAAGTGAACACTGAAGCTTTCTTT
CDR3 length: 12; V gene: TRBV12-3/TRBV12-4; J gene: TRBJ1-2; clone size: few; D gene: NA; CDR3 protein: CASSPGRRGYTF; CDR3 DNA: TGTGCCAGCAGCCCTGGTCGGAGGGGCTACACCTTC
CDR3 length: 16; V gene: TRBV6-5; J gene: TRBJ1-4; clone size: NA; D gene: TRBD1; CDR3 protein: CASSYQGGTGYEKLFF; CDR3 DNA: TGTGCCAGCAGCTACCAAGGGGGGACAGGGTATGAAAAACTGTTTTTT
CDR3 length: 13; V gene: TRBV7-2; J gene: TRBJ1-1; clone size: NA; D gene: NA; CDR3 protein: CASLAGVNTEAFF; CDR3 DNA: TGTGCCAGTCTGGCAGGGGTAAACACTGAAGCTTTCTTT
CDR3 length: 16; V gene: TRBV4-2; J gene: TRBJ2-1; clone size: NA; D gene: TRBD2; CDR3 protein: CASSHRPGTSVNEQFF; CDR3 DNA: TGTGCCAGCAGCCACCGACCCGGGACTAGTGTTAATGAGCAGTTCTTC
CDR3 length: 15; V gene: TRBV18; J gene: TRBJ2-2; clone size: few; D gene: NA; CDR3 protein: CASSPDSRRAGELFF; CDR3 DNA: TGTGCCAGCTCACCAGACAGTCGACGGGCCGGGGAGCTGTTTTTT
CDR3 length: 13; V gene: TRBV6-1; J gene: TRBJ2-7; clone size: NA; D gene: NA; CDR3 protein: CASSQASPYEQYF; CDR3 DNA: TGTGCCAGCAGTCAAGCCTCACCCTACGAGCAGTACTTC
CDR3 length: 14; V gene: TRBV5-1; J gene: TRBJ2-5; clone size: NA; D gene: TRBD2; CDR3 protein: CASSLSGGQETQYF; CDR3 DNA: TGCGCCAGCAGCTTGAGCGGGGGGCAAGAGACCCAGTACTTC
CDR3 length: 15; V gene: TRBV7-2; J gene: TRBJ1-3; clone size: NA; D gene: NA; CDR3 protein: CASSSHLLSGNTIYF; CDR3 DNA: TGTGCCAGCAGCTCGCATTTACTCTCTGGAAACACCATATATTTT
CDR3 length: 14; V gene: TRBV5-4; J gene: TRBJ1-2; clone size: NA; D gene: TRBD1; CDR3 protein: CASRRTGDNYGYTF; CDR3 DNA: TGTGCCAGCAGGAGGACAGGAGATAACTATGGCTACACCTTC
CDR3 length: 17; V gene: TRBV4-1; J gene: TRBJ1-5; clone size: NA; D gene: NA; CDR3 protein: CASSQVRVPYGDQPQHF; CDR3 DNA: TGCGCCAGCAGCCAGGTCCGTGTACCTTATGGGGATCAGCCCCAGCATTTT
CDR3 length: 15; V gene: TRBV19; J gene: TRBJ2-5; clone size: NA; D gene: NA; CDR3 protein: CASSTPAAIQETQYF; CDR3 DNA: TGTGCCAGTAGTACCCCAGCGGCAATCCAAGAGACCCAGTACTTC
CDR3 length: 17; V gene: TRBV5-1; J gene: TRBJ1-6; clone size: NA; D gene: NA; CDR3 protein: CASSLVFGGGYNSPLHF; CDR3 DNA: TGCGCCAGCAGCTTGGTCTTCGGGGGTGGATATAATTCACCCCTCCACTTT
CDR3 length: 16; V gene: TRBV6-1; J gene: TRBJ2-3; clone size: NA; D gene: NA; CDR3 protein: CASSETSSLSTDTQYF; CDR3 DNA: TGTGCCAGCAGTGAAACTAGCTCCCTTAGCACAGATACGCAGTATTTT
CDR3 length: 17; V gene: TRBV4-1; J gene: TRBJ2-1; clone size: NA; D gene: TRBD2; CDR3 protein: CASSRGLAGKLYNEQFF; CDR3 DNA: TGCGCCAGCAGCCGAGGACTAGCGGGGAAGCTCTACAATGAGCAGTTCTTC
CDR3 length: 16; V gene: TRBV4-1; J gene: TRBJ1-2; clone size: NA; D gene: NA; CDR3 protein: CASSQVVRAGGYGYTF; CDR3 DNA: TGCGCCAGCAGCCAAGTGGTCCGCGCGGGTGGCTATGGCTACACCTTC
CDR3 length: 14; V gene: TRBV5-5; J gene: TRBJ1-2; clone size: NA; D gene: NA; CDR3 protein: CASSLAGTSYGYTF; CDR3 DNA: TGTGCCAGCAGCTTGGCCGGGACAAGCTATGGCTACACCTTC
CDR3 length: 15; V gene: TRBV6-1; J gene: TRBJ2-3; clone size: NA; D gene: NA; CDR3 protein: CASSEALIRGDTQYF; CDR3 DNA: TGTGCCAGCAGTGAAGCGCTGATAAGGGGCGATACGCAGTATTTT
CDR3 length: 14; V gene: TRBV7-9; J gene: TRBJ1-6; clone size: few; D gene: NA; CDR3 protein: CASSLGSYNSPLHF; CDR3 DNA: TGTGCCAGCAGCTTAGGCTCCTATAATTCACCCCTCCACTTT
CDR3 length: 12; V gene: TRBV19; J gene: TRBJ2-7; clone size: NA; D gene: NA; CDR3 protein: CASSKGGDEQYF; CDR3 DNA: TGTGCCAGTAGTAAAGGAGGGGACGAGCAGTACTTC
CDR3 length: 13; V gene: TRBV7-9; J gene: TRBJ2-7; clone size: NA; D gene: NA; CDR3 protein: CASSSTVAYEQYF; CDR3 DNA: TGTGCCAGCAGCTCTACAGTTGCCTACGAGCAGTACTTC
CDR3 length: 13; V gene: TRBV18; J gene: TRBJ1-1; clone size: NA; D gene: NA; CDR3 protein: CASSPTMNTEAFF; CDR3 DNA: TGTGCCAGCTCACCAACTATGAACACTGAAGCTTTCTTT
CDR3 length: 16; V gene: TRBV4-1; J gene: TRBJ2-3; clone size: NA; D gene: TRBD2; CDR3 protein: CASSVIAGAPTDTQYF; CDR3 DNA: TGCGCCAGCAGCGTCATAGCGGGGGCCCCCACAGATACGCAGTATTTT
CDR3 length: 13; V gene: TRBV6-5; J gene: TRBJ2-2; clone size: NA; D gene: TRBD1; CDR3 protein: CASSKTGAGELFF; CDR3 DNA: TGTGCCAGCAGTAAGACAGGGGCCGGGGAGCTGTTTTTT